The table lists the clone carrying this TCR beta chain with many counts. Its antigen is undetermined. The data belong to a study of Graves' ophthalmopathy and Graves' hyperthyroidism. Overall study: Investigators collected peripheral blood at initial diagnosis, before any treatment was given. General study findings and limits: At around 70% sensitivity and approximately 74% specificity, the model predicted progression of the ophthalmopathy. Among thyroid clonotypes expanded above 0.001 frequency, most also appeared in blood.

The study amplified TCR beta CDR3 regions using RNA transcripts. The authors performed first-round RT-PCR with HTBI primers and then a second-round multiplex PCR. One entry per CDR3 protein, called by TCRdb with MiXCR from the multiplex PCR reads. The repertoire consists of under 350,000 distinct CDR3 sequences, with around a sixth occurring once and the leading ten covering over 9%. Clinicians diagnosed using symptoms, serum thyroxine, TRAb, thyroid ultrasound and orbital computed tomography. CDR3 length: 16 amino acids. Germline CDR1 MNHEY, CDR2 SVGAGI. Trimming took 1 base from V and 0 from J, leaving 9 bases between them.

This chain links TRBV6-5 with TRBJ2-2; no clear D. This receptor was obtained from an adult man with Graves' ophthalmopathy. Sequencing input: peripheral blood. The CDR3 region is CASSYLALPNTGELFF. In nucleotides, the CDR3 is TGTGCCAGCAGTTACTTGGCACTTCCGAACACCGGGGAGCTGTTTTTT.